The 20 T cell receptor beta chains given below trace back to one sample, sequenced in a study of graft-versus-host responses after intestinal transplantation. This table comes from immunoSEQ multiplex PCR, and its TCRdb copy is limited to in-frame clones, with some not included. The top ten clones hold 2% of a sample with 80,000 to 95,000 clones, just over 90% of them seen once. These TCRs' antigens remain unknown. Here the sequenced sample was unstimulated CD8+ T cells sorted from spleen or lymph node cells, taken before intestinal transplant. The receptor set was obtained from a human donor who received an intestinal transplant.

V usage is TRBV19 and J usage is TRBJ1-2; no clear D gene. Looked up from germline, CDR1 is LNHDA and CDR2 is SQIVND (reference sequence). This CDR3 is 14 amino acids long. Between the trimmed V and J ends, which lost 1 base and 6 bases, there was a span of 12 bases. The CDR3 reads CASSIGRLADGYTF. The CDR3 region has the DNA TGTGCCAGTAGTATAGGTCGGCTGGCGGATGGCTACACCTTC. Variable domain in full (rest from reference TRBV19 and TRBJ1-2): DGGITQSPKYLFRKEGQNVTLSCEQNLNHDAMYWYRQDPGQGLRLIYYSQIVNDFQKGDIAEGYSVSREKKESFPLTVTSAQKNPTAFYLCASSIGRLADGYTFGSGTRLTVV.

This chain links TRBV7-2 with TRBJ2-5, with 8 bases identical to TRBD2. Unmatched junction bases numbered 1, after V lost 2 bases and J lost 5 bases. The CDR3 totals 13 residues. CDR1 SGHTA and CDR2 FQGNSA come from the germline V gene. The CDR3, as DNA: TGTGCCAGCAGCTTATCTAGCGGGGAGACCCAGTACTTC. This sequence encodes CASSLSSGETQYF.

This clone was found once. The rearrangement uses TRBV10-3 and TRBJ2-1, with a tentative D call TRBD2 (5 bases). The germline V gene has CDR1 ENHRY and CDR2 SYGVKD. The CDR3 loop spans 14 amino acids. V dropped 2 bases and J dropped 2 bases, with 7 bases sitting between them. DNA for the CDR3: TGTGCCATCAGTGAGGCGGGCACCTACAATGAGCAGTTCTTC. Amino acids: CAISEAGTYNEQFF.

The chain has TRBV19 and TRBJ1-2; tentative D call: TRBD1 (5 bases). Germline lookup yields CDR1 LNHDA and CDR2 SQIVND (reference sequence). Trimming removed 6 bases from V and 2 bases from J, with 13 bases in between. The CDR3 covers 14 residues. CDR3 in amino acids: CASRWGTGNYGYTF. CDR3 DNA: TGTGCCAGTAGGTGGGGGACTGGCAACTATGGCTACACCTTC.

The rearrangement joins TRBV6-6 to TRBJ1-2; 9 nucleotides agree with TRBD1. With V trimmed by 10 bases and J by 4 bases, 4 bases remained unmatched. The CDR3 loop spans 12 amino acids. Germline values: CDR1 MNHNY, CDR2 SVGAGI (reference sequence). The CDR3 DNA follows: TGTGCCACCGGGGACAGGGTCTATGGCTACACCTTC. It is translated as CATGDRVYGYTF.

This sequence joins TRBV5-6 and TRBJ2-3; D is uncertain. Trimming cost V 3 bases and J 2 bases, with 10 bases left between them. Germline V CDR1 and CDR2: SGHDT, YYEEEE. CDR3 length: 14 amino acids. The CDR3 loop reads CASSWSRVTDTQYF. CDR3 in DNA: TGTGCCAGCAGCTGGAGCCGGGTCACAGATACGCAGTATTTT.

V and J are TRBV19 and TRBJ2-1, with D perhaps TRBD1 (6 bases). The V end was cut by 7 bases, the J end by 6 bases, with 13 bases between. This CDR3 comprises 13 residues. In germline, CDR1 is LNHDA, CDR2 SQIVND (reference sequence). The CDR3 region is CASTSGAGNEQFF. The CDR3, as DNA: TGTGCCAGTACCTCAGGGGCCGGCAATGAGCAGTTCTTC.

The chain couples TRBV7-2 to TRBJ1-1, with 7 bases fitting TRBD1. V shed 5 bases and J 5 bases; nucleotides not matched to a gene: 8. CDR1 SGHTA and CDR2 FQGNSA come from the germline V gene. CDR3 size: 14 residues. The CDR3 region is CASSQQGTATEAFF. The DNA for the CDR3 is TGTGCCAGCAGCCAACAAGGGACAGCTACTGAAGCTTTCTTT.

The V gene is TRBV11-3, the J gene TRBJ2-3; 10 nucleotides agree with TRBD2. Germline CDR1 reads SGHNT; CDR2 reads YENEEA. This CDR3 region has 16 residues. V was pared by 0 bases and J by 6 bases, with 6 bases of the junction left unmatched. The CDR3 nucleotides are TGTGCCAGCAGCTTAGACAGCGGGGGGGTGTGGGATACGCAGTATTTT. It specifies CASSLDSGGVWDTQYF.

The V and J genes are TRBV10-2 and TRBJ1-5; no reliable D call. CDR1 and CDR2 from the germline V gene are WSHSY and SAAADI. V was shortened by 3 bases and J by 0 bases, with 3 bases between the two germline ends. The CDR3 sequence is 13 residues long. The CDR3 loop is CASSDNSNQPQHF. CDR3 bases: TGCGCCAGCAGTGATAATAGCAATCAGCCCCAGCATTTT.

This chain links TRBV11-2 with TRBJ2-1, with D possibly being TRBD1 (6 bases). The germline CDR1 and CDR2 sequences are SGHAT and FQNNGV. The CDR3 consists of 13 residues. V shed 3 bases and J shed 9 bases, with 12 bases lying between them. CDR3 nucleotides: TGTGCCAGCAGCTTTGGGACAAATGGTGAGCAGTTCTTC. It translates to CASSFGTNGEQFF.

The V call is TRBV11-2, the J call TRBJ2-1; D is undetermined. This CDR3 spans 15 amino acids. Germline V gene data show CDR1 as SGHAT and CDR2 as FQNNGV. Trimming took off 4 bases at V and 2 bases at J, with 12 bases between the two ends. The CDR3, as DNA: TGTGCCAGCAGCTCCACAGCCCCCCCCTACAATGAGCAGTTCTTC. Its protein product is CASSSTAPPYNEQFF.

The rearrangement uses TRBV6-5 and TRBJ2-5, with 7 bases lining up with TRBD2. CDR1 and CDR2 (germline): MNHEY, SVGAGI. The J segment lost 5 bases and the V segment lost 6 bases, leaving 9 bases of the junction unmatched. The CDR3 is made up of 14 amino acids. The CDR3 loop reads CASSSGRGGETQYF. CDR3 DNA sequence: TGTGCCAGCAGCTCTGGGAGGGGCGGGGAGACCCAGTACTTC.

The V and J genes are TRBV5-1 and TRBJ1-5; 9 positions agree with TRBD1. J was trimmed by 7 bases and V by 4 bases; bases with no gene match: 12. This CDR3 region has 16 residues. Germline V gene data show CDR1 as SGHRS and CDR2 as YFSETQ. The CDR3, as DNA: TGCGCCAGCAGCGCAATGCCGGGACAGGGAGGGCAGCCCCAGCATTTT. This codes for CASSAMPGQGGQPQHF.

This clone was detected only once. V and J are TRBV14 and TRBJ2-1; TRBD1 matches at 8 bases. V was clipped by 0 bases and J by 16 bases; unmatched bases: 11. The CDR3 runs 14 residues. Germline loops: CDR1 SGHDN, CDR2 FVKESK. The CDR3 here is CASSQDLQDRAFFF. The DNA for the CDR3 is TGTGCCAGCAGCCAAGATCTTCAGGACAGGGCGTTTTTCTTC.

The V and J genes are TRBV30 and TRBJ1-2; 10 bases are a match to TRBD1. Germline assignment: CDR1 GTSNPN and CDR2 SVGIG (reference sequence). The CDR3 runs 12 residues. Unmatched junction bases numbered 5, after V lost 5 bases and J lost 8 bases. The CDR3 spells CAWEGQGYGYTF. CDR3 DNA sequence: TGTGCCTGGGAGGGACAGGGGTACGGCTACACCTTC. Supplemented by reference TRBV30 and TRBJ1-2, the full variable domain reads SQTIHQWPATLVQPVGSPLSLECTVEGTSNPNLYWYRQAAGRGLQLLFYSVGIGQISSEVPQNLSASRPQDRQFILSSKKLLLSDSGFYLCAWEGQGYGYTFGSGTRLTVV.

CDR3 loop: CASSEWGDDRVGYEQFF. CDR3 in DNA: TGTGCCAGCAGTGAATGGGGGGATGACAGGGTGGGTTATGAGCAGTTCTTC. The V call is TRBV25-1, the J call TRBJ2-1; D perhaps matches TRBD1 (7 bases). Germline values: CDR1 MGHDK, CDR2 SYGVNS. Deletions cut 1 base from V and 8 bases from J, with 21 bases between. The length of the CDR3 is 17 residues.

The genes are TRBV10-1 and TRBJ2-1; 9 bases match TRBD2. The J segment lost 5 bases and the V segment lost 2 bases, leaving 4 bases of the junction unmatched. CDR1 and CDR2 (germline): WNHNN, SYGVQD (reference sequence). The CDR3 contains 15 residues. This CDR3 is CASSESLAGNNEQFF. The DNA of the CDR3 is TGCGCCAGCAGTGAGAGTCTAGCGGGGAACAATGAGCAGTTCTTC.

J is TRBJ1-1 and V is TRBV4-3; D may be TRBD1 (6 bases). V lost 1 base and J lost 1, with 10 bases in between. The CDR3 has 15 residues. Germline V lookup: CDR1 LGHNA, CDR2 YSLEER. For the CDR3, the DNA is TGCGCCAGCAGCCAAGCACAGGGCTGGAACACTGAAGCTTTCTTT. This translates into CASSQAQGWNTEAFF.

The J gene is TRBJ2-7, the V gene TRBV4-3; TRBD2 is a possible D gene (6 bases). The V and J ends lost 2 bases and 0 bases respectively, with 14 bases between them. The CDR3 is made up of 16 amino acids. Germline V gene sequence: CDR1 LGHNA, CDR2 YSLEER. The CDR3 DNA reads TGCGCCAGCAGCCAATCGGCGGGGCCGACCTCCTACGAGCAGTACTTC. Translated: CASSQSAGPTSYEQYF.